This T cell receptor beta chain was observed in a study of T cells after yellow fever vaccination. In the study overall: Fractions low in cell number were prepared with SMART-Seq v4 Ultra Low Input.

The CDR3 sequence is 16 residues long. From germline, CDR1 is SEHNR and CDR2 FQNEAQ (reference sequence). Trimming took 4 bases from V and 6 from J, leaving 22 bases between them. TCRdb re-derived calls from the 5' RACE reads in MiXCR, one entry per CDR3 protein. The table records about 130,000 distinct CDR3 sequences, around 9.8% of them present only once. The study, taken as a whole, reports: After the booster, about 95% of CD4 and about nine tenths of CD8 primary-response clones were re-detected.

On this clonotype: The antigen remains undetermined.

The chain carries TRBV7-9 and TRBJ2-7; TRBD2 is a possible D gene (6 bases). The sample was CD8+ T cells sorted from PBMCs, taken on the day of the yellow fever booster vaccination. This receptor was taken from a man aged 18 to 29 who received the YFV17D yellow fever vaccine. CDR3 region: CASSSDRGPKRVEQYF. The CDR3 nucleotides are TGTGCCAGCAGCTCGGACCGTGGGCCTAAGCGGGTCGAGCAGTACTTC.